The rows below give T cell receptor beta chains drawn from one sample of a study of T cell responses to AZD1222 COVID-19 vaccine. TCRdb's table, derived via immunoSEQ multiplex PCR, lists solely in-frame clones and lacks some. Counted here are around 100,000 clones, around 90% occurring once; the ten biggest clones make up about 2.5%. The sample here was peripheral blood, taken 28 days after the second AZD1222 dose. The receptors stem from an adult who received the AZD1222 COVID-19 vaccine. Each CDR3 is given with its conserved first and last residue. A D gene is named only where the DNA matches it firmly. Size tells how often a clone was seen (once, few, many) or the class of an expanded clone, and some rows leave it out.

V gene: TRBV7-2
D gene: TRBD2
J gene: TRBJ2-1
clone size: NA
CDR3 DNA: TGTGCCAGCAGCGGGAGGGTGGGCACCTACAATGAGCAGTTCTTC
CDR3 protein: CASSGRVGTYNEQFF

V gene: TRBV6-6
D gene: TRBD1
J gene: TRBJ1-4
clone size: once
CDR3 DNA: TGTGCCACCGACAGGGGGCCAAATGAAAAACTGTTTTTT
CDR3 protein: CATDRGPNEKLFF

V gene: TRBV9
D gene: NA
J gene: TRBJ1-1
clone size: NA
CDR3 DNA: TGTGCCAGCAGCGTCTCAGAGTACACTGAAGCTTTCTTT
CDR3 protein: CASSVSEYTEAFF

V gene: TRBV13
D gene: NA
J gene: TRBJ2-3
clone size: NA
CDR3 DNA: TGTGCCAGCAGCTCCGAGGGTGGTACGCAGTATTTT
CDR3 protein: CASSSEGGTQYF

V gene: TRBV11-3
D gene: NA
J gene: TRBJ1-1
clone size: NA
CDR3 DNA: TGTGCCAGCAGCTTAGTACAGAACACTGAAGCTTTCTTT
CDR3 protein: CASSLVQNTEAFF

V gene: TRBV7-3
D gene: TRBD1
J gene: TRBJ2-2
clone size: NA
CDR3 DNA: TGTGCCAGCAGCTTACGGACAGGGAACGGGGCCGGGGAGCTGTTTTTT
CDR3 protein: CASSLRTGNGAGELFF

V gene: TRBV5-1
D gene: NA
J gene: TRBJ1-1
clone size: NA
CDR3 DNA: TGCGCCAGCCAATACGGAGGGAACACTGAAGCTTTCTTT
CDR3 protein: CASQYGGNTEAFF

V gene: TRBV19
D gene: NA
J gene: TRBJ2-1
clone size: NA
CDR3 DNA: TGTGCCAGTAGTCCAGGATTGGGACGCTCGTTCTTC
CDR3 protein: CASSPGLGRSFF

V gene: TRBV19
D gene: NA
J gene: TRBJ1-1
clone size: NA
CDR3 DNA: TGTGCCAGTAGTGGGACACTGAACACTGAAGCTTTCTTT
CDR3 protein: CASSGTLNTEAFF

V gene: TRBV10-3
D gene: TRBD1
J gene: TRBJ1-2
clone size: NA
CDR3 DNA: TGTGCCATCACCGACAGGGAAGACTATGGCTACACCTTC
CDR3 protein: CAITDREDYGYTF

V gene: TRBV11-2
D gene: NA
J gene: TRBJ2-3
clone size: NA
CDR3 DNA: TGTGCCAGCAGCCCTGTCACAGATACGCAGTATTTT
CDR3 protein: CASSPVTDTQYF

V gene: TRBV7-2
D gene: NA
J gene: TRBJ1-4
clone size: NA
CDR3 DNA: TGTGCCAGCAGCGAAGACAGGCTGAACGAAAAACTGTTTTTT
CDR3 protein: CASSEDRLNEKLFF

V gene: TRBV28
D gene: NA
J gene: TRBJ1-2
clone size: NA
CDR3 DNA: TGTGCCAGCAGGCAGCGGGTCGGTGTATACTATGGCTACACCTTC
CDR3 protein: CASRQRVGVYYGYTF

V gene: TRBV30
D gene: TRBD1
J gene: TRBJ1-2
clone size: NA
CDR3 DNA: TGTGCCTGGAGTATGGACAGGGTCGAAGGCTACACCTTC
CDR3 protein: CAWSMDRVEGYTF

V gene: TRBV14
D gene: TRBD2
J gene: TRBJ2-5
clone size: NA
CDR3 DNA: TGTGCCAGCAGCCAAGATCGCGGCGGGAGCGGTCAGACCCAGTACTTC
CDR3 protein: CASSQDRGGSGQTQYF

V gene: TRBV30
D gene: NA
J gene: TRBJ2-3
clone size: few
CDR3 DNA: TGTGCCTGGAATGGTGGAGGGGCAGATACGCAGTATTTT
CDR3 protein: CAWNGGGADTQYF

V gene: TRBV19
D gene: NA
J gene: TRBJ2-7
clone size: NA
CDR3 DNA: TGTGCCAGTAGCGCCGGAACTAGCAGAGTCTACGAGCAGTACTTC
CDR3 protein: CASSAGTSRVYEQYF

V gene: TRBV7-3
D gene: TRBD2
J gene: TRBJ2-7
clone size: NA
CDR3 DNA: TGTGCCAGCAGCTTAATCTGTCGTAGCGGGAGAGTATACGAGCAGTACTTC
CDR3 protein: CASSLICRSGRVYEQYF

V gene: TRBV29-1
D gene: NA
J gene: TRBJ1-3
clone size: NA
CDR3 DNA: TGCAGCGTTGCCCAACAGGGAACTGGAAACACCATATATTTT
CDR3 protein: CSVAQQGTGNTIYF

V gene: TRBV28
D gene: NA
J gene: TRBJ1-1
clone size: NA
CDR3 DNA: TGTGCCAGCAGTTTCATAGGGCGGAACACTGAAGCTTTCTTT
CDR3 protein: CASSFIGRNTEAFF

V gene: TRBV18
D gene: TRBD2
J gene: TRBJ2-2
clone size: NA
CDR3 DNA: TGTGCCAGCTCAATCTCTAGCGGCGGGGAGCTGTTTTTT
CDR3 protein: CASSISSGGELFF

V gene: TRBV11-2
D gene: TRBD1
J gene: TRBJ1-4
clone size: once
CDR3 DNA: TGTGCCAGCAGCCAGGACAGGCGGAGTGAAAAACTGTTTTTT
CDR3 protein: CASSQDRRSEKLFF

V gene: TRBV29-1
D gene: TRBD1
J gene: TRBJ1-1
clone size: NA
CDR3 DNA: TGCAGCGTGAGGACAGGGGGGAACACTGAAGCTTTCTTT
CDR3 protein: CSVRTGGNTEAFF

V gene: TRBV18
D gene: TRBD1
J gene: TRBJ2-6
clone size: NA
CDR3 DNA: TGTGCCAGCTCACCGACAGGGACCGGGGCCAACGTCCTGACTTTC
CDR3 protein: CASSPTGTGANVLTF

V gene: TRBV6-5
D gene: NA
J gene: TRBJ2-6
clone size: NA
CDR3 DNA: TGTGCCAGCAGTTACTCGTCGGCTGGGGCCAACGTCCTGACTTTC
CDR3 protein: CASSYSSAGANVLTF

V gene: TRBV19
D gene: NA
J gene: TRBJ1-2
clone size: NA
CDR3 DNA: TGTGCCAGTACAGGGAATGACTATGGCTACACCTTC
CDR3 protein: CASTGNDYGYTF

V gene: TRBV7-6
D gene: NA
J gene: TRBJ2-1
clone size: NA
CDR3 DNA: TGTGCCAGCAGCTCATATCTACAGGGTTACGGGTTCGATGAGCAGTTCTTC
CDR3 protein: CASSSYLQGYGFDEQFF

V gene: TRBV7-3
D gene: NA
J gene: TRBJ1-5
clone size: NA
CDR3 DNA: TGTGCCAGCAGCTCGGGAGGTCGGGGCCAGCCCCAGCATTTT
CDR3 protein: CASSSGGRGQPQHF

V gene: TRBV6-5
D gene: TRBD2
J gene: TRBJ2-7
clone size: many
CDR3 DNA: TGTGCCAGCCACGTTAGCGGGAGCTCCTACGAGCAGTACTTC
CDR3 protein: CASHVSGSSYEQYF

V gene: TRBV30
D gene: NA
J gene: TRBJ2-1
clone size: NA
CDR3 DNA: TGTGCCTGGAGTGTACTTGTGGGGCGCGGTTACAATGAGCAGTTCTTC
CDR3 protein: CAWSVLVGRGYNEQFF

V gene: TRBV7-6
D gene: TRBD2
J gene: TRBJ2-1
clone size: once
CDR3 DNA: TGTGCCAGCAGCTTATCGTCCGCCCTGACTCTAGCGGGAGTGAATGAGCAGTTCTTC
CDR3 protein: CASSLSSALTLAGVNEQFF

V gene: TRBV7-2
D gene: NA
J gene: TRBJ2-1
clone size: NA
CDR3 DNA: TGTGCCAGCAGCTTAGGTGCGGGATACTACAATGAGCAGTTCTTC
CDR3 protein: CASSLGAGYYNEQFF

V gene: TRBV5-4
D gene: TRBD2
J gene: TRBJ2-7
clone size: NA
CDR3 DNA: TGTGCCAGCACCTTAGGGCCGGTAGCGGGAGCTGAGCAGTACTTC
CDR3 protein: CASTLGPVAGAEQYF

V gene: TRBV27
D gene: TRBD1
J gene: TRBJ2-5
clone size: NA
CDR3 DNA: TGTGCCAGCAGTTATCCGGACAGGGAGACCCAGTACTTC
CDR3 protein: CASSYPDRETQYF

V gene: TRBV27
D gene: NA
J gene: TRBJ1-1
clone size: once
CDR3 DNA: TGTGCCAGCACCCCAACCGTAGGAACCTGGAACACTGAAGCTTTCTTT
CDR3 protein: CASTPTVGTWNTEAFF

V gene: TRBV6-5
D gene: NA
J gene: TRBJ1-1
clone size: NA
CDR3 DNA: TGTGCCAGCAGTTACTCGACAGGTGTAGTAGGAGAGGCTTTCTTT
CDR3 protein: CASSYSTGVVGEAFF

V gene: TRBV5-1
D gene: NA
J gene: TRBJ1-2
clone size: once
CDR3 DNA: TGCGCCAGCAGCTTGGAGGGGACTAACTATGGCTACACCTTC
CDR3 protein: CASSLEGTNYGYTF

V gene: TRBV4-1
D gene: NA
J gene: TRBJ1-1
clone size: NA
CDR3 DNA: TGCGCCAGCAGCCGGTCAACTGAAGCTTTCTTT
CDR3 protein: CASSRSTEAFF

V gene: TRBV2
D gene: TRBD1
J gene: TRBJ2-5
clone size: once
CDR3 DNA: TGTGCCAGCGGACGAGGGGGCGGAGAGACCCAGTACTTC
CDR3 protein: CASGRGGGETQYF

V gene: TRBV25-1
D gene: NA
J gene: TRBJ2-3
clone size: few
CDR3 DNA: TGTGCCAGCAGTGAGGGCAGGGCCACAGATACGCAGTATTTT
CDR3 protein: CASSEGRATDTQYF

V gene: TRBV21-1
D gene: NA
J gene: TRBJ1-2
clone size: NA
CDR3 DNA: TGTGCCAGCAGCCTAACCAGGGGACAGGGCTCCTTTAACTATGGCTACACCTTC
CDR3 protein: CASSLTRGQGSFNYGYTF

V gene: TRBV6-5
D gene: NA
J gene: TRBJ2-7
clone size: NA
CDR3 DNA: TGTGCCACCACCGGGCCCGGAAACTACGAGCAGTACTTC
CDR3 protein: CATTGPGNYEQYF

V gene: TRBV18
D gene: TRBD1
J gene: TRBJ1-2
clone size: NA
CDR3 DNA: TGTGCCAGCTCACCAGGGGCAGGGGGCTCGAGCTATGGCTACACCTTC
CDR3 protein: CASSPGAGGSSYGYTF

V gene: TRBV7-6
D gene: NA
J gene: TRBJ2-1
clone size: NA
CDR3 DNA: TGTGCCAGCAGCTTAGCGCTAGCCAATGAGCAGTTCTTC
CDR3 protein: CASSLALANEQFF

V gene: TRBV19
D gene: NA
J gene: TRBJ1-1
clone size: NA
CDR3 DNA: TGTGCCAGTAGTAAGTGGGAAGACTCTGAAGCTTTCTTT
CDR3 protein: CASSKWEDSEAFF